This T cell receptor beta chain was identified in a study of cytomegalovirus exposure and HLA in healthy donors. The study ran its PCR with 60 Vbeta and 13 Jbeta primers. Only in-frame clones appear in the TCRdb table, and some are missing; sequencing was by immunoSEQ multiplex PCR. The sample contains 110,000 or so clones, 74% of which appear only once. The CDR3 runs to 21 residues. V lost 4 bases, J lost 1 base, and 20 bases stayed unmatched. Germline V gene sequence: CDR1 MNHEY, CDR2 SMNVEV (reference sequence). The TCR sequence derives from a woman aged 40 to 50 in good health and CMV-seropositive. The chain recombines TRBV27 with TRBJ2-3, with 10 nucleotides matching TRBD2. Sample: PBMCs. The CDR3 region is CASSSPRASGSLGAGTDTQYF. As DNA, the CDR3 is TGTGCCAGCAGTTCCCCGAGGGCTAGCGGGAGTCTGGGCGCGGGCACAGATACGCAGTATTTT.